This is a list of T cell receptor beta chains from one sample in a study of blood T cell repertoires in COVID-19. Method: immunoSEQ multiplex PCR; TCRdb's copy keeps in-frame clones and lacks some. The table shows a few hundred thousand clones, with approximately 86% occurring only once. Sequencing was carried out using peripheral blood. Receptors were obtained from a man in his 60s with acute or convalescent COVID-19. Each CDR3 is given with its conserved first and last residue. The order of the fields is clone size, J gene, D gene, V gene, CDR3 protein, CDR3 DNA. D genes are given only for firm matches. Only part of the rows carry a size: once, few, many, or a class if the clone is expanded.

size: -
J: TRBJ1-4
D: -
V: TRBV19
CDR3: CASSTDSPKGEKLFF
DNA: TGTGCCAGTAGTACCGACAGTCCGAAGGGAGAAAAACTGTTTTTT

size: -
J: TRBJ1-1
D: -
V: TRBV14
CDR3: CASSAQTVLLGTEAFF
DNA: TGTGCCAGCAGCGCCCAGACAGTCCTTCTGGGCACTGAAGCTTTCTTT

size: -
J: TRBJ1-4
D: -
V: TRBV10-2
CDR3: CASSSVAGNEKLFF
DNA: TGCGCCAGCAGCTCAGTGGCAGGGAATGAAAAACTGTTTTTT

size: -
J: TRBJ2-3
D: TRBD2
V: TRBV18
CDR3: CASSPSLAGGLGTDTQYF
DNA: TGTGCCAGCTCACCGAGCCTAGCGGGGGGGCTAGGCACAGATACGCAGTATTTT

size: -
J: TRBJ2-1
D: -
V: TRBV11-3
CDR3: CASSLGRSNNEQFF
DNA: TGTGCCAGCAGCTTAGGCAGAAGTAACAATGAGCAGTTCTTC

size: -
J: TRBJ2-6
D: -
V: TRBV15
CDR3: CATSSGGSGANVLTF
DNA: TGTGCCACCAGCTCAGGGGGGTCCGGGGCCAACGTCCTGACTTTC

size: once
J: TRBJ1-2
D: -
V: TRBV4-3
CDR3: CASSPNSLGAYNYGYTF
DNA: TGCGCCAGCAGCCCCAACTCACTGGGGGCCTATAACTATGGCTACACCTTC

size: -
J: TRBJ2-3
D: TRBD2
V: TRBV4-3
CDR3: CASSQGGTTGGDTQYF
DNA: TGCGCCAGCAGCCAAGGGGGGACTACCGGCGGGGATACGCAGTATTTT

size: -
J: TRBJ2-7
D: -
V: TRBV19
CDR3: CASRGRGGGRYYEQYF
DNA: TGTGCCAGTAGGGGGAGAGGCGGGGGCCGATACTACGAGCAGTACTTC

size: -
J: TRBJ1-2
D: -
V: TRBV2
CDR3: CASSEALRDLYGYTF
DNA: TGTGCCAGCAGTGAAGCGCTTCGGGATCTCTATGGCTACACCTTC

size: once
J: TRBJ1-3
D: TRBD1
V: TRBV5-6
CDR3: CASSSRTGATGNTIYF
DNA: TGTGCCAGCAGCAGCCGGACAGGGGCGACCGGAAACACCATATATTTT

size: -
J: TRBJ2-3
D: TRBD1
V: TRBV9
CDR3: CASSVKWTGSTDTQYF
DNA: TGTGCCAGCAGCGTAAAATGGACAGGGAGCACAGATACGCAGTATTTT